This T cell receptor beta chain stems from a study of post-analysis software for immune sequencing data. Presence of unique molecular identifiers characterized the TCR beta cDNA libraries. MiXCR was run by TCRdb on the PCR reads, yielding one entry per CDR3 protein. The table includes approximately 160,000 distinct CDR3 sequences, around 28% detected once. CDR1 and CDR2 (germline): SGHDN, FVKESK. The CDR3 extends over 13 amino acids. To note about this clonotype: What it recognizes is unknown.

Whole-study findings and limits: The study found TRBV5-6, TRBV5-1 and TRBV20-1 among roughly 5 TRBV segments more frequent in patients than controls.

The source of this sequence is a girl aged 10 to 17 with multiple sclerosis. The sample comprised blood. The rearrangement uses TRBV14 and TRBJ2-4; D is possibly TRBD2 (5 bases). The J call could be wrong; TRBJ2-7 is a better fit for the DNA end. CDR3 residues: CASSHSRTGEQYF. CDR3 in DNA: TGTGCCAGCAGCCATTCCCGGACTGGCGAGCAGTACTTC.